This TCR beta chain was obtained from a study of cytomegalovirus exposure and HLA in healthy donors. On this clone itself: Its antigen is unknown.

General observations from the study: Sequencing depth across donors, presence/absence analyses assumed, was roughly uniform. The investigators catalogued 150 to 200 TCR beta chains as cytomegalovirus-associated. Cytomegalovirus status was reportedly diagnosed by the classifier with high specificity and sensitivity.

PCR involved 60 Vbeta and 13 Jbeta primers. The protocol was immunoSEQ multiplex PCR, while the TCRdb copy is restricted to in-frame clones and leaves out a portion. The table shows about 95,000 clones, with around four fifths occurring only once. Germline V CDR1 and CDR2: GTSNPN, SVGIG (reference sequence). The CDR3 runs to 15 residues. Trimming at V came to 0 bases and at J to 7 bases, leaving 9 bases not matched to a gene. The TCR sequence derives from a woman in her thirties or forties in good health and CMV-seropositive. This chain uses TRBV30 with TRBJ1-1; 9 bases map to TRBD1. Sequencing was performed on PBMCs. CDR3 DNA sequence: TGTGCCTGGAGTGTAGGAACAGGGGGCTCTGGTGAAGCTTTCTTT. This sequence encodes CAWSVGTGGSGEAFF. The whole variable domain, filled in from reference TRBV30 and TRBJ1-1, reads SQTIHQWPATLVQPVGSPLSLECTVEGTSNPNLYWYRQAAGRGLQLLFYSVGIGQISSEVPQNLSASRPQDRQFILSSKKLLLSDSGFYLCAWSVGTGGSGEAFFGQGTRLTVV.